The source of this T cell receptor (beta chain) is a study of blood T cell repertoires in COVID-19. Germline CDR1 is GTSNPN and CDR2 is SVGIG (reference sequence). CDR3 length equals 15 residues. V was shortened by 3 bases and J by 4 bases, with 16 bases between the two germline ends. Per the original data handling: For nucleated cells, counts were estimated from reference gene primer amplification. The table came from immunoSEQ multiplex PCR; TCRdb's copy has only in-frame clones and leaves some out. That table furnishes V, J and clone size, whereas the DNA furnished D and trimming. Of some 530,000 clones in the sample, 70% to 90% were seen once.

The sample was peripheral blood. This receptor was identified in a human donor in a cohort sampled during active COVID-19. J is TRBJ1-3 and V is TRBV30; D perhaps matches TRBD1 (6 bases). The CDR3, as DNA: TGTGCCTGGAGCCTCGACAGGAATCCAGGAAACACCATATATTTT. Translated: CAWSLDRNPGNTIYF.